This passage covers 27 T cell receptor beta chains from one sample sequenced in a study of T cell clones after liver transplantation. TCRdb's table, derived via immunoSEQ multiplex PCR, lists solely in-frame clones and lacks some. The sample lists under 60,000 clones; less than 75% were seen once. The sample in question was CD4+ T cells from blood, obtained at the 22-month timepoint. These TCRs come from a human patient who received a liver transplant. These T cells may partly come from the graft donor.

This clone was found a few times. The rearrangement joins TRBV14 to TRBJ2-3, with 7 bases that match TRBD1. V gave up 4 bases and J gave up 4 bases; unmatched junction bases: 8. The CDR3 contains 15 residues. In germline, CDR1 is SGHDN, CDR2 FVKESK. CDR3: CASSPRDRVADTQYF. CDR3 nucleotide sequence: TGTGCCAGCAGCCCAAGAGACAGGGTAGCAGATACGCAGTATTTT.

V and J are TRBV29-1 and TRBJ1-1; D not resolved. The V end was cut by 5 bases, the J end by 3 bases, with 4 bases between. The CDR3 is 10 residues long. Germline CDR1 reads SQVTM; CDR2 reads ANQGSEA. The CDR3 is CSVHDTEAFF. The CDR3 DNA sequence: TGCAGCGTTCACGACACTGAAGCTTTCTTT.

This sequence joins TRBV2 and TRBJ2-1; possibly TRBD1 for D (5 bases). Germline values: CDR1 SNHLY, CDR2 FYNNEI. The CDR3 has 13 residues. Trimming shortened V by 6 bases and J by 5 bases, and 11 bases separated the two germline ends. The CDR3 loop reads CASRDTANNEQFF. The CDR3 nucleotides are TGTGCCAGCAGGGACACAGCAAACAATGAGCAGTTCTTC.

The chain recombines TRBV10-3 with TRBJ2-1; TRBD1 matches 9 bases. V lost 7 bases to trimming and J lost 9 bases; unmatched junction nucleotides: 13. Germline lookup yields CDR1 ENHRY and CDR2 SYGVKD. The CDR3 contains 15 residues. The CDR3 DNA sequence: TGTGCCATCACCGAGGGGGGACAGGGAGAGAGTGAGCAGTTCTTC. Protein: CAITEGGQGESEQFF.

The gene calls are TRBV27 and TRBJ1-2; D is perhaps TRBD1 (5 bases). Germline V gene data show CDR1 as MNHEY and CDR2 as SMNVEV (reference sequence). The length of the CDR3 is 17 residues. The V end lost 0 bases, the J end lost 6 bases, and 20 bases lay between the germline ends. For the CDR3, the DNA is TGTGCCAGCAGTTTATCTAATGGGGCGGGCAGGAGGAATGGCTACACCTTC. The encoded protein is CASSLSNGAGRRNGYTF.

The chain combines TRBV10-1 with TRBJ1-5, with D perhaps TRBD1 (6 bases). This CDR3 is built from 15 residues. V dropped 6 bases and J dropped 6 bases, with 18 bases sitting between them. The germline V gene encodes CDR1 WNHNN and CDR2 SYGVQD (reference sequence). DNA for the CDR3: TGCGCCAGCAGGGCAGTAGGCAGGGGCCCTCAGCCCCAGCATTTT. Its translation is CASRAVGRGPQPQHF.

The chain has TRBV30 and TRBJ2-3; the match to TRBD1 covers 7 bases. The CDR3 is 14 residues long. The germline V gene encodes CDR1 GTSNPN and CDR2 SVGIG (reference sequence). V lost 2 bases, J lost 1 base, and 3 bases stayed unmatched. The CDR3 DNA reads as TGTGCCTGGAGTTTAGGGGGCCGCACAGATACGCAGTATTTT. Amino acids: CAWSLGGRTDTQYF.

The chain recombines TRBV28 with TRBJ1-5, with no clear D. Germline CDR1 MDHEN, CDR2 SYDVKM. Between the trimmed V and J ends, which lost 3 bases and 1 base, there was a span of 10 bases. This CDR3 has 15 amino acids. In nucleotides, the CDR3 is TGTGCCAGCAGTTTGGGTCTTGGCAGCAATCAGCCCCAGCATTTT. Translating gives CASSLGLGSNQPQHF.

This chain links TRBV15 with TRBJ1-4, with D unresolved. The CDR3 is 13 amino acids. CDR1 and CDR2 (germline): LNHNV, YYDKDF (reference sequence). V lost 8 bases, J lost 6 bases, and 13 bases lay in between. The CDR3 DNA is TGTGCCACCGCCCGGGGAGATCATGAAAAACTGTTTTTT. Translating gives CATARGDHEKLFF.

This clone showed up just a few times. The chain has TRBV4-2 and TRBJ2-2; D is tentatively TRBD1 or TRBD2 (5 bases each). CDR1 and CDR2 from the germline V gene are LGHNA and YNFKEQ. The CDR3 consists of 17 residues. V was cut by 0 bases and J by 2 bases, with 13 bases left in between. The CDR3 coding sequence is TGTGCCAGCAGCCAAGAAGTGGCGAGGGGTAACACCGGGGAGCTGTTTTTT. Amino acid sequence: CASSQEVARGNTGELFF.

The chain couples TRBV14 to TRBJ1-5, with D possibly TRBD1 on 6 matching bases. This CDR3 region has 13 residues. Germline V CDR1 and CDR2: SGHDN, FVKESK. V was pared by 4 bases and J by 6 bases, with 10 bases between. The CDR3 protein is CASSPGAGQPQHF. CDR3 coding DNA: TGTGCCAGCAGCCCAGGGGCCGGTCAGCCCCAGCATTTT.

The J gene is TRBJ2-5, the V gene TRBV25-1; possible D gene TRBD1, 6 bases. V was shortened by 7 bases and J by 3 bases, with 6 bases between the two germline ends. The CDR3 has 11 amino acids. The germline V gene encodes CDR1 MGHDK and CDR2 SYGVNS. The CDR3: CASNREETQYF. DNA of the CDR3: TGTGCCAGCAACAGGGAAGAGACCCAGTACTTC. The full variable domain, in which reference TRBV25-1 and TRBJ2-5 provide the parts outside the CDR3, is EADIYQTPRYLVIGTGKKITLECSQTMGHDKMYWYQQDPGMELHLIHYSYGVNSTEKGDLSSESTVSRIRTEHFPLTLESARPSHTSQYLCASNREETQYFGPGTRLLVL.

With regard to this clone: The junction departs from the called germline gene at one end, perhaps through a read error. The CDR3 sequence: CSAVETGAFF. The CDR3 DNA is TGCAGTGCGGTGGAGACTGGAGCTTTCTTT. The J gene is TRBJ1-1, the V gene TRBV20-1; D remains unclear. CDR3 length equals 10 residues. The germline CDR1 and CDR2 sequences are DFQATT and SNEGSKA (reference sequence).

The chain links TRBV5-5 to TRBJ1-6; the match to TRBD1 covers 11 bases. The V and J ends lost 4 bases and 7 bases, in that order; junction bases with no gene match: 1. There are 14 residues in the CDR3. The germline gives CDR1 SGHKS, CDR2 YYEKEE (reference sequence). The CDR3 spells CASSRDRGNSPLHF. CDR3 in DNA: TGTGCCAGCAGCCGGGACAGGGGGAATTCACCCCTCCACTTT.

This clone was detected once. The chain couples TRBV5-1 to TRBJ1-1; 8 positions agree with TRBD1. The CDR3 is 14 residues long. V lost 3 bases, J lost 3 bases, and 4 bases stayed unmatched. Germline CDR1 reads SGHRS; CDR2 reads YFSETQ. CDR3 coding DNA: TGCGCCAGCAGCTCTGACAGGGGATACACTGAAGCTTTCTTT. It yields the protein CASSSDRGYTEAFF.

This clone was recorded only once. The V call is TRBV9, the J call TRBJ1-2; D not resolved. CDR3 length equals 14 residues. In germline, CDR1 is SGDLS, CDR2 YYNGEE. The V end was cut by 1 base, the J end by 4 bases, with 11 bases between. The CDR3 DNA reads TGTGCCAGCAGCGTACAGGTGGGGAGCTATGGCTACACCTTC. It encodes CASSVQVGSYGYTF.

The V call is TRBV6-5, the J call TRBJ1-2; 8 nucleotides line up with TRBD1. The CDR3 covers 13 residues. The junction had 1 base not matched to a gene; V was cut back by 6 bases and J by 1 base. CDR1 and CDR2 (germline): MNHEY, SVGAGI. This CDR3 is CASRDRVNYGYTF. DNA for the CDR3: TGTGCCAGCAGGGACAGGGTTAACTATGGCTACACCTTC.

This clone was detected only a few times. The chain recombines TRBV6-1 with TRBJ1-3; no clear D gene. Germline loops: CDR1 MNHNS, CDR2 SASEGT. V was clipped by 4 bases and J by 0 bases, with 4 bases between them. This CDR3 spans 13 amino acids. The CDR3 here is CASSVSSGNTIYF. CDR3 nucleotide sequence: TGTGCCAGCAGTGTCAGCTCTGGAAACACCATATATTTT.

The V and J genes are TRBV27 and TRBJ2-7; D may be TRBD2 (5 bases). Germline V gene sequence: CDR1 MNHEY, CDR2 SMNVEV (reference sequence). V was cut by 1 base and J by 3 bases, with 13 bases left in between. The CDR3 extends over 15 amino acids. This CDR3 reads CASSLYGWGVYEQYF. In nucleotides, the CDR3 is TGTGCCAGCAGTTTATACGGGTGGGGAGTCTACGAGCAGTACTTC.

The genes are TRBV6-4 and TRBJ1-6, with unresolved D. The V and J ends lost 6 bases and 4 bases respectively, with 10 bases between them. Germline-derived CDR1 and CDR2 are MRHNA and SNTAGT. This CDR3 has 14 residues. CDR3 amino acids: CASRPSLYNSPLHF. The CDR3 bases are TGTGCCAGCAGGCCCTCCTTGTATAATTCACCCCTCCACTTT.

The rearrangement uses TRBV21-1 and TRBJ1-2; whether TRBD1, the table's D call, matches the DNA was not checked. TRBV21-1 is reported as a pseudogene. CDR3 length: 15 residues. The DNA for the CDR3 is TGTGCCAGCAGCAAAGCGCACAGGGCTAACTATGGCTACACCTTC. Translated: CASSKAHRANYGYTF.

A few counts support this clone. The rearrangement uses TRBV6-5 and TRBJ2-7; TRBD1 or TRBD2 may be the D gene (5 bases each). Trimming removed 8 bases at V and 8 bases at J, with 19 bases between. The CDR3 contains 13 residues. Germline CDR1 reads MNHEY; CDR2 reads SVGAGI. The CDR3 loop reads CASRTFAGTKQYF. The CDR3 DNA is TGTGCCAGCCGAACGTTTGCAGGGACCAAGCAGTACTTC.

This CDR3 is CASSPGGHTGELFF. CDR3 DNA: TGTGCCAGTAGTCCTGGGGGACATACCGGGGAGCTGTTTTTT. V gene TRBV19 combines with J gene TRBJ2-2; D possibly corresponds to TRBD1 (6 bases). This CDR3 is 14 amino acids long. Trimming removed 5 bases at V and 5 bases at J, with 12 bases between. Germline values: CDR1 LNHDA, CDR2 SQIVND (reference sequence).

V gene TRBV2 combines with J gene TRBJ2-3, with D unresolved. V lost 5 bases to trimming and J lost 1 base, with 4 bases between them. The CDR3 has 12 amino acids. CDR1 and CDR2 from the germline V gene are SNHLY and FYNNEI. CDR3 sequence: CASSLRTDTQYF. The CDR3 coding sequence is TGTGCCAGCAGTCTACGCACAGATACGCAGTATTTT.

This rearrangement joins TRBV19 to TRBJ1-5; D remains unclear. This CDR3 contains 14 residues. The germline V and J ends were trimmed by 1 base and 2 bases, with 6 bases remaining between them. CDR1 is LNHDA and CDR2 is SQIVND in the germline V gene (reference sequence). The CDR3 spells CASSIAGRNQPQHF. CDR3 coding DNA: TGTGCCAGTAGTATAGCAGGCCGCAATCAGCCCCAGCATTTT.

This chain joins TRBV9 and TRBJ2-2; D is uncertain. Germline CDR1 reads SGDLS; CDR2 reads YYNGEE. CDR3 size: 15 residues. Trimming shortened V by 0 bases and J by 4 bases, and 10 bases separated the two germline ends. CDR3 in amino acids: CASSVDVVPTGELFF. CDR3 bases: TGTGCCAGCAGCGTAGACGTAGTACCCACCGGGGAGCTGTTTTTT.

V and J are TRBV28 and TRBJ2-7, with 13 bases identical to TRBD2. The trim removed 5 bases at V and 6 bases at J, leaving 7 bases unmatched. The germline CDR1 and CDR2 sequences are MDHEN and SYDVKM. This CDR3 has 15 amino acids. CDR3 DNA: TGTGCCAGCAGTGCGGGACTAGCGGGGAGGGGCGAGCAGTACTTC. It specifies CASSAGLAGRGEQYF.